This T cell receptor (beta chain) was documented in a study of technical replicates of blood from several donors. Sequencing used immunoSEQ multiplex PCR; TCRdb keeps in-frame clones, though not all of them. The table records some 54,000 clones, about 94% of them present only once. The germline gives CDR1 SGDLS, CDR2 YYNGEE. Trimming took off 4 bases at V and 3 bases at J, with 13 bases between the two ends. The CDR3 has 14 residues. The rearrangement links TRBV9 to TRBJ1-1; no clear D. This TCR derives from a human donor in good health. Some clones in this sample may be carry-over from other donors' samples. Sequenced sample: PBMCs. In DNA, the CDR3 is TGTGCCAGCAGCCACCGGGTGGAGGACACTGAAGCTTTCTTT. It specifies CASSHRVEDTEAFF. Full variable domain (remainder filled in from reference TRBV9 and TRBJ1-1): DSGVTQTPKHLITATGQRVTLRCSPRSGDLSVYWYQQSLDQGLQFLIQYYNGEERAKGNILERFSAQQFPDLHSELNLSSLELGDSALYFCASSHRVEDTEAFFGQGTRLTVV.